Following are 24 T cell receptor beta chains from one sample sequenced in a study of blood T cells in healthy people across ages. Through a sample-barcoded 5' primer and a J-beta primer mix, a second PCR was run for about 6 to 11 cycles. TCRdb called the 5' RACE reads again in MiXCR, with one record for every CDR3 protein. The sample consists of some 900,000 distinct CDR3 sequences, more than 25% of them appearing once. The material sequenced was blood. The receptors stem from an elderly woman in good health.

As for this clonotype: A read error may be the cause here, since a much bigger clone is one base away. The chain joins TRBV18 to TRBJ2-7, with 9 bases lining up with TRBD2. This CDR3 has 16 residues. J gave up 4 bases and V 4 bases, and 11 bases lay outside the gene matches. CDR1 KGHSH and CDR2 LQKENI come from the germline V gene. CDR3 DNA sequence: TGTGCCAGCTCACAACAGCGGAGTAGCGGGGGTTACGAGCAGTACTTC. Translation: CASSQQRSSGGYEQYF.

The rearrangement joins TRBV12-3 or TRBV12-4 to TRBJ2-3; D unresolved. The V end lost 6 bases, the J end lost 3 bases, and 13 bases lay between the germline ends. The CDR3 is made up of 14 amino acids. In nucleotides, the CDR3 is TGTGCCAGCAGCCAACGAGCGAGGACAGATACGCAGTATTTT. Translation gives CASSQRARTDTQYF.

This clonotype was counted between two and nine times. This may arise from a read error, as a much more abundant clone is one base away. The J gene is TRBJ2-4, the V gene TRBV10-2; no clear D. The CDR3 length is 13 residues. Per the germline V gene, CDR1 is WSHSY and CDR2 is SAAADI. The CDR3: CASNDPRENTQYF. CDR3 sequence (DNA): TGCGCCAGCAACGATCCTAGGGAAAACACTCAGTACTTC.

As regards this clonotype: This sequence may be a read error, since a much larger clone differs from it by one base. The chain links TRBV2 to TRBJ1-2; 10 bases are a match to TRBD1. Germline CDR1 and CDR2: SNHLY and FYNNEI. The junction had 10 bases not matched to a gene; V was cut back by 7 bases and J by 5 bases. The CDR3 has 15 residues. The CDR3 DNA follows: TGTGCCAGCATTGTTTCGGGACAGGGGAGATATGGCTACACCTTC. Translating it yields CASIVSGQGRYGYTF.

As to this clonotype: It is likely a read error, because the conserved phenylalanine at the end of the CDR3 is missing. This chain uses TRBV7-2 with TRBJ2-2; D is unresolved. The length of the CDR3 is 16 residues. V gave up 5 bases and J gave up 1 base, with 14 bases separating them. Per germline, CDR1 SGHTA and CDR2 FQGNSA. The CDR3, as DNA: TGTGCCAGCAGCACTCAGACAAACAAGAACACCGGGGAGCTGTTTTTG. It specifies CASSTQTNKNTGELFL.

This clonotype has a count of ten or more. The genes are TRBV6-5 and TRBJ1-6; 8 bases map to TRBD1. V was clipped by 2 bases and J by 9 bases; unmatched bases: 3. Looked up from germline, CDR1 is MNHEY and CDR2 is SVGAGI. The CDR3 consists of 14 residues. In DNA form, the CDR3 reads TGTGCCAGCAGTTACGGACAGGGATCTTCACCCCTCCACTTT. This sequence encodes CASSYGQGSSPLHF.

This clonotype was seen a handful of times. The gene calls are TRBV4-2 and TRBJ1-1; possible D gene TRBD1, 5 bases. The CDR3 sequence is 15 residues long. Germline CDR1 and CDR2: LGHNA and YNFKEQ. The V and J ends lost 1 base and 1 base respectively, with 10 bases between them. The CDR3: CASSQVGEGNTEAFF. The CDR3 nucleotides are TGTGCCAGCAGCCAAGTGGGGGAGGGGAACACTGAAGCTTTCTTT.

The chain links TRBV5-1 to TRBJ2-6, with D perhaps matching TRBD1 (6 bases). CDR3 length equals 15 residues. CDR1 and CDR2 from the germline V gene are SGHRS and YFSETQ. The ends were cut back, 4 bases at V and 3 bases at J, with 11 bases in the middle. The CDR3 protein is CASSRNRVGANVLTF. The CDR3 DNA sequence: TGCGCCAGCAGCCGGAACAGGGTTGGGGCCAACGTCCTGACTTTC.

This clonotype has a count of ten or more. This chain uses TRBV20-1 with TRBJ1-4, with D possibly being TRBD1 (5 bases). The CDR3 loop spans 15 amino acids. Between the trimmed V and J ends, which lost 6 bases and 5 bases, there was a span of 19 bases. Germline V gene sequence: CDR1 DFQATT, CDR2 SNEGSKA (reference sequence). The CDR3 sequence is CSAPGRGWGNEKLFF. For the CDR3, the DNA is TGCAGTGCCCCGGGGAGGGGATGGGGAAATGAAAAACTGTTTTTT.

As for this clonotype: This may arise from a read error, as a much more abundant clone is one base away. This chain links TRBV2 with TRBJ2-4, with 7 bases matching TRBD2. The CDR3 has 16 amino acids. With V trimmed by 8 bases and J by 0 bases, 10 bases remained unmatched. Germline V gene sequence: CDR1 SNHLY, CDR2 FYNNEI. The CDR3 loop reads CASGASGALAKNIQYF. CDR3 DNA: TGTGCCAGCGGTGCGAGCGGGGCGCTAGCCAAAAACATTCAGTACTTC.

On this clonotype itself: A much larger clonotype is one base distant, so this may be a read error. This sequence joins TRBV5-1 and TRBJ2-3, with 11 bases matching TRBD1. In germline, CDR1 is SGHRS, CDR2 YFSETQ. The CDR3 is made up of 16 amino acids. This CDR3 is CAGSLGTGGSTDTQYF. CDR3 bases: TGCGCCGGCAGCTTGGGGACAGGGGGGAGCACAGATACGCAGTATTTT.

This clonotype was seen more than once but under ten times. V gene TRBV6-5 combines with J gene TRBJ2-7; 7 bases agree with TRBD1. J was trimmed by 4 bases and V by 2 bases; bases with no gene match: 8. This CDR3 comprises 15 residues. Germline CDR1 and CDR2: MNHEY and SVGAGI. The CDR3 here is CASSYDGTAFYEQYF. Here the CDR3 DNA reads TGTGCCAGCAGTTACGATGGGACAGCGTTTTACGAGCAGTACTTC.

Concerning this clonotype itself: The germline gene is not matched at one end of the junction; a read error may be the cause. This CDR3 is CASSSSGGYDYTF. The CDR3 DNA sequence: TGTGCCAGCAGTTCTTCAGGGGGCTATGACTACACCTTC. The V and J genes are TRBV6-5 and TRBJ1-2; 8 bases agree with TRBD1. Germline V CDR1 and CDR2: MNHEY, SVGAGI. The CDR3 length is 13 residues.

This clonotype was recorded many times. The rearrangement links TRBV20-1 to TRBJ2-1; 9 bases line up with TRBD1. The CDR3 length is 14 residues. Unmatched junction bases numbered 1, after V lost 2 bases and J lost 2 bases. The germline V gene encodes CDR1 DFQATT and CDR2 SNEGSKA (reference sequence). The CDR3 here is CSARRQGAYNEQFF. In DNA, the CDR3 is TGCAGTGCTAGAAGACAGGGGGCCTACAATGAGCAGTTCTTC.

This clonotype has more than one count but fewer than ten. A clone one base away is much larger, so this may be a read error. CDR3 protein: CSVVLAGSGNEQFF. The CDR3 bases are TGCAGCGTTGTACTAGCGGGCTCCGGCAATGAGCAGTTCTTC. The genes are TRBV29-1 and TRBJ2-1, with 9 positions matching TRBD2. Trimming took 4 bases from V and 6 from J; bases not matched to a gene: 7. Germline V lookup: CDR1 SQVTM, CDR2 ANQGSEA. The CDR3 is 14 amino acids.

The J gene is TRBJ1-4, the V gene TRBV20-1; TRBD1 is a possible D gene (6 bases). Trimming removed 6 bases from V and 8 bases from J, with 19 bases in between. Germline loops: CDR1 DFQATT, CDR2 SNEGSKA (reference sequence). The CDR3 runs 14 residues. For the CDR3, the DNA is TGCAGTGCAGGCCTGGGGGGGCCGGGGGAAAAACTGTTTTTT. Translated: CSAGLGGPGEKLFF.

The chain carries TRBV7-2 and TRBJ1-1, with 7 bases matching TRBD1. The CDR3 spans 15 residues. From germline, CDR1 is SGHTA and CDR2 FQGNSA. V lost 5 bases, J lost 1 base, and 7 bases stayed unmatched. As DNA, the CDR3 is TGTGCCAGCAGCAAGCAGGGACAGCCGAACACTGAAGCTTTCTTT. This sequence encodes CASSKQGQPNTEAFF.

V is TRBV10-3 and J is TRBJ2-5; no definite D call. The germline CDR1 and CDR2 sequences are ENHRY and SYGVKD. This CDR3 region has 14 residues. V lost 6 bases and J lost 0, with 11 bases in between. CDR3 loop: CAIRDGPNQETQYF. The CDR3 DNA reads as TGTGCCATCAGGGACGGACCAAACCAAGAGACCCAGTACTTC.

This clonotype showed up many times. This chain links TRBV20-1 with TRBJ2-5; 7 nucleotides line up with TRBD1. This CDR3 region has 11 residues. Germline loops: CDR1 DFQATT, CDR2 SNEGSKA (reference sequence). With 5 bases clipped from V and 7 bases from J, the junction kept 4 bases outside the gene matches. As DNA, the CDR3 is TGCAGTGCTGACAGGGTTGGGACCCAGTACTTC. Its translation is CSADRVGTQYF.

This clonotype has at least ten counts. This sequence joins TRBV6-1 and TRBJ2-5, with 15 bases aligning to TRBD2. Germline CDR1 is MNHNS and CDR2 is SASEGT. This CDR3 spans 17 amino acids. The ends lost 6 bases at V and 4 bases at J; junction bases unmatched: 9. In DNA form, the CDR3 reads TGTGCCAGCAGAGGGGGGGGACTAGCGGGGGGAAGAGAGACCCAGTACTTC. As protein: CASRGGGLAGGRETQYF.

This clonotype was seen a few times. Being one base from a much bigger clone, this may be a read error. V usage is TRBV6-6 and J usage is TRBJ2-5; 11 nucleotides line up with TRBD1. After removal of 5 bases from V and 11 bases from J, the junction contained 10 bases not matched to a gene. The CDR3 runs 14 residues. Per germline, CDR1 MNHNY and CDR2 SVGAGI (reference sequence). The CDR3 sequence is CASSPRDRGNEQYF. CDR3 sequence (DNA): TGTGCCAGCAGTCCCCGGGACAGGGGGAATGAGCAGTACTTC.

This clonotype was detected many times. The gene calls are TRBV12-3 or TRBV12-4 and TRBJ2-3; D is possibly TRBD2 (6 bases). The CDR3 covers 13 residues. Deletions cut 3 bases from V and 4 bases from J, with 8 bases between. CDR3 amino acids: CASSLIAADTQYF. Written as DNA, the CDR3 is TGTGCCAGCAGTTTGATAGCGGCAGATACGCAGTATTTT.

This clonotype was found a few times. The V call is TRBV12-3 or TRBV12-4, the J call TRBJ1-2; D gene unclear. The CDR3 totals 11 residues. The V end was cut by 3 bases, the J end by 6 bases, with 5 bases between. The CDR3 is CASSFGHGYTF. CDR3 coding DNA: TGTGCCAGCAGTTTCGGCCATGGCTACACCTTC.

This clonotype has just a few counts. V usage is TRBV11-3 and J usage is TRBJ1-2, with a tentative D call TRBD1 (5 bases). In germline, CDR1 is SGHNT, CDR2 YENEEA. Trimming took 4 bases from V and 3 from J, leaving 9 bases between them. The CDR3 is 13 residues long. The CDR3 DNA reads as TGTGCCAGCAGCTGGGGCGGCCACTATGGCTACACCTTC. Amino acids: CASSWGGHYGYTF.